These 23 T cell receptor beta chains were sequenced from one sample in a study of human T cells and chemical hapten exposure. Each CDR3 protein gets one entry after TCRdb re-called the RACE reads with MiXCR. This table holds around 380,000 distinct CDR3 sequences, around 5.5% found once. The sample's time point: pre-sensitization, week 0. Sample treatment: therapeutic diphenylcyclopropenone sensitization with weekly scalp DPC. The source was whole blood, collected in connection with sensitization to the hapten diphenylcyclopropenone (DPC). All receptors derive from a woman under 30 with alopecia areata. Some clones in this sample may be carry-over from other donors' samples.

A few counts support this clonotype. This sequence joins TRBV5-1 and TRBJ2-5, with D perhaps TRBD1 or TRBD2 (5 bases each). Germline CDR1 SGHRS, CDR2 YFSETQ. Deletions cut 2 bases from V and 1 base from J, with 9 bases between. This CDR3 region has 14 residues. The CDR3 spells CASSFGGSQETQYF. CDR3 in DNA: TGCGCCAGCAGCTTTGGGGGATCCCAAGAGACCCAGTACTTC.

This clonotype has at least ten counts. The chain employs TRBV29-1 and TRBJ1-1; TRBD1 might be the D (5 bases). V dropped 3 bases and J dropped 5 bases, with 10 bases sitting between them. The germline V gene has CDR1 SQVTM and CDR2 ANQGSEA. The CDR3 covers 12 residues. The CDR3 DNA sequence: TGCAGCGTTGACAGGGCTCGGACTGAAGCTTTCTTT. Amino acid sequence: CSVDRARTEAFF.

This clonotype was counted ten times or more. The chain combines TRBV3-1 with TRBJ1-1, with D perhaps TRBD1 (6 bases). Trimming removed 0 bases from V and 5 bases from J, with 25 bases in between. This CDR3 spans 19 amino acids. CDR1 is LGHDT, CDR2 YNNKEL, per germline (reference sequence). The CDR3 coding sequence is TGTGCCAGCAGCCAAGACCACCCATCAGGGGTATTGTTTGGGACTGAAGCTTTCTTT. Encoded protein: CASSQDHPSGVLFGTEAFF.

This clonotype was detected ten times or more. V usage is TRBV6-1 and J usage is TRBJ1-4; 7 bases agree with TRBD1. The J segment lost 4 bases and the V segment lost 7 bases, leaving 12 bases of the junction unmatched. Per germline, CDR1 MNHNS and CDR2 SASEGT. This CDR3 has 16 amino acids. The CDR3 reads CASTPLRTGGNEKLFF. Here the CDR3 DNA reads TGTGCCAGCACCCCGCTCAGGACAGGCGGTAATGAAAAACTGTTTTTT.

This clonotype has just a few counts. J is TRBJ1-5 and V is TRBV7-2; TRBD1 matches 7 bases. CDR3 length: 11 residues. Losses at the gene ends were 4 bases for V and 10 bases for J; bases not matched to a gene: 1. Germline assignment: CDR1 SGHTA and CDR2 FQGNSA. CDR3 loop: CASSSGGPQHF. Here the CDR3 DNA reads TGTGCCAGCAGCTCAGGGGGACCCCAGCATTTT. The full variable domain, with the rest looked up from reference TRBV7-2 and TRBJ1-5, is GAGVSQSPSNKVTEKGKDVELRCDPISGHTALYWYRQSLGQGLEFLIYFQGNSAPDKSGLPSDRFSAERTGGSVSTLTIQRTQQEDSAVYLCASSSGGPQHFGDGTRLSIL.

The chain uses TRBV7-2 and TRBJ1-1; TRBD1 matches at 9 bases. After removal of 8 bases from V and 4 bases from J, the junction contained 5 bases not matched to a gene. Looked up from germline, CDR1 is SGHTA and CDR2 is FQGNSA. The CDR3 consists of 13 residues. The CDR3 bases are TGTGCCAGCCTCAGACAGGGGGGCACTGAAGCTTTCTTT. Encoded protein: CASLRQGGTEAFF.

The chain combines TRBV7-8 with TRBJ2-7; D perhaps matches TRBD2 (5 bases). This CDR3 has 14 amino acids. The germline V gene encodes CDR1 SGHVS and CDR2 FQNEAQ. The V end lost 5 bases, the J end lost 1 base, and 12 bases lay between the germline ends. The CDR3 here is CASSRGLNSYEQYF. The CDR3 nucleotides are TGTGCCAGCAGCCGCGGACTTAATTCCTACGAGCAGTACTTC.

V gene TRBV7-2 combines with J gene TRBJ2-3; 11 bases line up with TRBD2. Germline CDR1 is SGHTA and CDR2 is FQGNSA. The CDR3 is 16 residues long. The junction had 8 bases not matched to a gene; V was cut back by 5 bases and J by 4 bases. DNA for the CDR3: TGTGCCAGCAGCCGTGGGACTAGCGGCCAAGCAGATACGCAGTATTTT. It is translated as CASSRGTSGQADTQYF.

This clonotype was detected ten times or more. This chain uses TRBV4-3 with TRBJ2-4, with D unclear. This CDR3 spans 12 amino acids. V was cut by 7 bases and J by 0 bases, with 4 bases left in between. Germline V gene sequence: CDR1 LGHNA, CDR2 YSLEER. The CDR3 bases are TGCGCCAGCAACATAGCCAAAAACATTCAGTACTTC. Its protein product is CASNIAKNIQYF.

This clonotype has just a few counts. The chain joins TRBV12-3 or TRBV12-4 to TRBJ2-1; 7 positions agree with TRBD2. V was clipped by 2 bases and J by 1 base; unmatched bases: 2. This CDR3 is 15 amino acids long. CDR3 sequence (DNA): TGTGCCAGCAGTTTAATGGGGGGGTCCTACAATGAGCAGTTCTTC. Translation: CASSLMGGSYNEQFF.

The rearrangement joins TRBV19 to TRBJ1-5, with a possible D match to TRBD1 (6 bases). The V end lost 7 bases, the J end lost 1 base, and 17 bases lay between the germline ends. The CDR3 totals 16 residues. In germline, CDR1 is LNHDA, CDR2 SQIVND (reference sequence). Here the CDR3 reads CASIKQGVGSNQPQHF. The CDR3 DNA follows: TGTGCCAGTATCAAACAGGGTGTTGGGAGCAATCAGCCCCAGCATTTT.

The gene calls are TRBV9 and TRBJ2-7; D is perhaps TRBD2 (6 bases). The CDR3 has 14 amino acids. The germline CDR1 and CDR2 sequences are SGDLS and YYNGEE. Deletions cut 4 bases from V and 0 bases from J, with 11 bases between. The CDR3 spells CASSKAGSSYEQYF. For the CDR3, the DNA is TGTGCCAGCAGCAAGGCGGGGAGCTCCTACGAGCAGTACTTC.

In its sample, this clonotype was seen a few times. The V and J genes are TRBV7-9 and TRBJ2-3; no clear D gene. Germline loops: CDR1 SEHNR, CDR2 FQNEAQ (reference sequence). The CDR3 length is 12 residues. The V end lost 6 bases, the J end lost 4 bases, and 8 bases lay between the germline ends. CDR3 sequence (DNA): TGTGCCAGCAGTTACCTAGCAGATACGCAGTATTTT. It yields the protein CASSYLADTQYF.

This clonotype was detected ten times or more. V usage is TRBV9 and J usage is TRBJ2-5; TRBD2 agrees at 7 bases. Germline lookup yields CDR1 SGDLS and CDR2 YYNGEE. The CDR3 contains 16 residues. The V gene end was trimmed by 0 bases and the J gene end by 3 bases; junction bases not matched to a gene: 8. CDR3 amino acids: CASSVALTGGEETQYF. The CDR3 coding sequence is TGTGCCAGCAGCGTAGCTCTAACGGGAGGAGAAGAGACCCAGTACTTC.

The chain is built from TRBV14 and TRBJ2-7, with D perhaps TRBD1 (6 bases). CDR3 size: 16 residues. Trimming removed 1 base from V and 0 bases from J, with 13 bases in between. Germline V gene data show CDR1 as SGHDN and CDR2 as FVKESK. DNA of the CDR3: TGTGCCAGCAGCCAAGGTACAGGGAGAAGCTCCTACGAGCAGTACTTC. It encodes CASSQGTGRSSYEQYF.

Ten or more counts support this clonotype. V usage is TRBV7-9 and J usage is TRBJ2-7; 7 nucleotides line up with TRBD2. The CDR3 length is 14 residues. The V gene's germline CDR1 is SEHNR and CDR2 FQNEAQ (reference sequence). V dropped 5 bases and J dropped 6; count of bases not matched to a gene: 10. The CDR3 spells CASSAQAGDFEQYF. DNA for the CDR3: TGTGCCAGCAGCGCCCAGGCGGGGGACTTCGAGCAGTACTTC.

This clonotype was counted between two and nine times. The J gene is TRBJ1-5, the V gene TRBV28, with TRBD1 matching over 7 bases. The CDR3 runs 14 residues. Germline assignment: CDR1 MDHEN and CDR2 SYDVKM. Germline trimming cut 5 bases from V and 4 bases from J; bases unmatched to any gene: 5. CDR3 bases: TGTGCCAGCAGTATAACGACAGGGAATCAGCCCCAGCATTTT. This sequence encodes CASSITTGNQPQHF.

The chain employs TRBV2 and TRBJ2-3; 9 nucleotides align to TRBD1. V lost 1 base, J lost 11 bases, and 4 bases stayed unmatched. The V gene's germline CDR1 is SNHLY and CDR2 FYNNEI. This CDR3 region has 13 residues. CDR3 bases: TGTGCCAGCAGTGAAGGGACAGGGGATCAGCAGTATTTT. It translates to CASSEGTGDQQYF.

V gene TRBV2 combines with J gene TRBJ2-3, with 11 bases identical to TRBD2. This CDR3 is 16 amino acids long. Looked up from germline, CDR1 is SNHLY and CDR2 is FYNNEI. Trimming removed 8 bases from V and 5 bases from J; junction bases left unmatched: 12. CDR3 coding DNA: TGTGCCAGCGTTGGACCTAGCGGGGGGCCGGGAGATACGCAGTATTTT. Its translation: CASVGPSGGPGDTQYF.

There are a few counts of this clonotype. The chain is built from TRBV2 and TRBJ2-3; D is possibly TRBD1 (5 bases). V was shortened by 4 bases and J by 4 bases, with 12 bases between the two germline ends. This CDR3 contains 14 residues. Per the germline V gene, CDR1 is SNHLY and CDR2 is FYNNEI. The CDR3 protein is CASSAQGGADTQYF. The CDR3, as DNA: TGTGCCAGCAGTGCGCAGGGCGGCGCAGATACGCAGTATTTT.

The rearrangement links TRBV2 to TRBJ1-1, with 7 bases that match TRBD1. J lost 1 base, V lost 7 bases, and 6 bases had no gene match. Germline V CDR1 and CDR2: SNHLY, FYNNEI. This CDR3 has 14 residues. The CDR3 coding sequence is TGTGCCAGCAAAACTACAGGGGCGAACACTGAAGCTTTCTTT. This gives the protein CASKTTGANTEAFF.

V and J are TRBV6-5 and TRBJ1-2; D call uncertain. The CDR3 has 15 residues. V dropped 2 bases and J dropped 6 bases, with 16 bases sitting between them. Germline CDR1 is MNHEY and CDR2 is SVGAGI. The CDR3 bases are TGTGCCAGCAGTTACACGTCCGGGGAGACGGATGGCTACACCTTC. The encoded protein is CASSYTSGETDGYTF.

This chain uses TRBV7-2 with TRBJ1-1, with D possibly matching TRBD1 (6 bases). Germline-derived CDR1 and CDR2 are SGHTA and FQGNSA. This CDR3 comprises 15 residues. The V and J ends lost 3 bases and 0 bases respectively, with 11 bases between them. The CDR3 nucleotides read TGTGCCAGCAGCTTCACAGGGTTCATGAACACTGAAGCTTTCTTT. It codes for CASSFTGFMNTEAFF.